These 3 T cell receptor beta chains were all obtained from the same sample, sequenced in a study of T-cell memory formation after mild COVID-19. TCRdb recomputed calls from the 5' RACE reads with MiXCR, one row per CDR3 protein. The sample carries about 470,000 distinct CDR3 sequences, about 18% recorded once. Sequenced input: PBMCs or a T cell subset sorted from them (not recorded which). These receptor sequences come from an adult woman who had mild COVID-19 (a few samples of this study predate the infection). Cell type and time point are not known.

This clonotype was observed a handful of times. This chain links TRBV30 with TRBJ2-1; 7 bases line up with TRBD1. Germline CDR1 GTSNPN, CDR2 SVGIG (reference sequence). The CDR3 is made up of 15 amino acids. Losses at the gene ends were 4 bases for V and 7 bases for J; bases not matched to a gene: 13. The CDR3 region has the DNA TGTGCCTGGATTAAAAAAAGTCACAGGGGAAATGAGCAGTTCTTC. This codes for CAWIKKSHRGNEQFF.

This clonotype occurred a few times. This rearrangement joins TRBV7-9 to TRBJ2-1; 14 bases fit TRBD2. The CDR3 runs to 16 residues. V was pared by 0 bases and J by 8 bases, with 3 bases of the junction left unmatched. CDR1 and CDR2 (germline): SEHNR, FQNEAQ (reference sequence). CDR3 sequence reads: CASSLAGTSGRHEQFF. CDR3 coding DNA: TGTGCCAGCAGCTTAGCGGGGACTAGCGGGAGACATGAGCAGTTCTTC. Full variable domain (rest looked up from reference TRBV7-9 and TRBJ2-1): DTGVSQNPRHKITKRGQNVTFRCDPISEHNRLYWYRQTLGQGPEFLTYFQNEAQLEKSRLLSDRFSAERPKGSFSTLEIQRTEQGDSAMYLCASSLAGTSGRHEQFFGPGTRLTVL.

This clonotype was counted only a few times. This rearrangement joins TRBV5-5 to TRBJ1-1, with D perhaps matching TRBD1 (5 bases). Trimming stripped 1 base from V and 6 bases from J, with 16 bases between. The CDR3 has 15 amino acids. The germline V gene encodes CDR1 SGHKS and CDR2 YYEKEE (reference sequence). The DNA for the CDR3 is TGTGCCAGCAGCTTGACCACCCTGGGGGGTGCTGAAGCTTTCTTT. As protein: CASSLTTLGGAEAFF.